This TCR beta chain appears in the sequencing data of a study of cytomegalovirus exposure and HLA in healthy donors. PCR was performed using 60 Vbeta and 13 Jbeta primers. Measured with immunoSEQ multiplex PCR; TCRdb has only the in-frame clones, and not every one. Of about 160,000 clones listed, around 84% are singletons. The V and J ends lost 2 bases and 4 bases respectively, with 8 bases between them. The CDR3 contains 13 residues. CDR1 and CDR2 (germline): KGHSH, LQKENI. Sequenced: PBMCs. The source of this sequence is a male donor in good health and CMV-seropositive. The gene calls are TRBV18 and TRBJ1-2; D is perhaps TRBD1 (6 bases). The chain's CDR3 is CASSPGGSYGYTF. The CDR3 nucleotides read TGTGCCAGCTCACCAGGGGGCAGCTATGGCTACACCTTC.